One and the same sample provided the 10 T cell receptor beta chains below, sequenced in a study of response to subunit inactivated influenza vaccine. Using its own MiXCR run on the RT-PCR reads, TCRdb lists one record per CDR3 protein. The table includes just under 550,000 distinct CDR3 sequences, under 25% detected once. These data also formed part of another study, on T cells expressing NK-cell markers. That work states: The TCR beta cDNA came from 5'RACE template switching with UMIs.

Sequencing was performed on CD4+ T cells sorted from PBMCs, taken about 12 days after vaccination. All receptors come from a man aged 50 to 60 who received an inactivated influenza vaccine.

The chain uses TRBV2 and TRBJ2-5; 8 bases align to TRBD1. Trimming took 7 bases from V and 4 from J; bases not matched to a gene: 11. CDR3 length: 15 amino acids. Germline V gene sequence: CDR1 SNHLY, CDR2 FYNNEI. CDR3 DNA sequence: TGTGCCAGCACTAAAGGCGGACAGGGAGGAGAGACCCAGTACTTC. Translated: CASTKGGQGGETQYF.

V is TRBV5-1 and J is TRBJ1-1; D ambiguous. V shed 2 bases and J shed 3 bases, with 11 bases lying between them. The length of the CDR3 is 14 residues. The V gene's germline CDR1 is SGHRS and CDR2 YFSETQ. The CDR3 coding sequence is TGCGCCAGCAGCTTAAGGGTTCCCGACACTGAAGCTTTCTTT. Amino acid sequence: CASSLRVPDTEAFF.

This clonotype was seen a handful of times. At one boundary the junction diverges from the germline segment, which might be a read error. The rearrangement joins TRBV3-1 to TRBJ2-1, with 11 positions matching TRBD2. This CDR3 has 15 residues. CDR1 and CDR2 (germline): LGHDT, YNNKEL (reference sequence). CDR3 coding DNA: TGTGCCAGCACCCAAGCCGCTAGCGGGAGGTACGAGCAGTTCTTC. Protein product: CASTQAASGRYEQFF.

This clonotype has a handful of counts. J is TRBJ2-1 and V is TRBV6-2 or TRBV6-3; D might be TRBD1 or TRBD2, each matching 5 bases. CDR3 length: 13 residues. Germline CDR1 reads MNHEY; CDR2 reads SVGEGT. Trimming cost V 6 bases and J 8 bases, with 14 bases left between them. The CDR3 here is CASSRDGTDEQFF. The CDR3 coding sequence is TGTGCCAGCAGCCGGGACGGAACCGATGAGCAGTTCTTC.

V gene TRBV28 combines with J gene TRBJ2-7; D gene ambiguous. CDR1 is MDHEN and CDR2 is SYDVKM in the germline V gene. The ends were cut back, 2 bases at V and 3 bases at J, with 11 bases in the middle. The CDR3 has 14 residues. The CDR3 DNA is TGTGCCAGCAGTTTAATTGACAAAAACTACGAGCAGTACTTC. Translated: CASSLIDKNYEQYF.

This clonotype showed up just a few times. The chain joins TRBV4-3 to TRBJ1-2, with 11 bases aligning to TRBD1. CDR1 LGHNA and CDR2 YSLEER come from the germline V gene. The CDR3 is 15 amino acids. Germline trimming cut 3 bases from V and 7 bases from J; bases unmatched to any gene: 7. The CDR3 nucleotides read TGCGCCAGCAGCCAGGAAAGGACAGGGGGCCTTGGCTACACCTTC. Its protein product is CASSQERTGGLGYTF.

A note on this clonotype: At one end, the junction sequence differs from germline, possibly due to a read error. The chain employs TRBV23-1 and TRBJ2-7, with D unresolved. TRBV23-1 is an ORF for which the function is uncertain. The CDR3 has 14 residues. CDR3 DNA: TGCGCCAGCAATCAACCGGGCTCTCAGGACGAGCAGTACTTC. It is translated as CASNQPGSQDEQYF.

This clonotype showed up many times. The CDR3 DNA reads TGTGCCAGCAGTAGACAGGGGGGCACAGATACGCAGTATTTT. Translation: CASSRQGGTDTQYF. J is TRBJ2-3 and V is TRBV6-1; the match to TRBD1 covers 9 bases. Germline CDR1 reads MNHNS; CDR2 reads SASEGT. The length of the CDR3 is 14 residues. Trimming took 5 bases from V and 1 from J; bases not matched to a gene: 1.

The rearrangement links TRBV6-1 to TRBJ1-3; unclear D gene. Germline CDR1 reads MNHNS; CDR2 reads SASEGT. This CDR3 spans 15 amino acids. Trimming removed 7 bases at V and 0 bases at J, with 13 bases between. The CDR3 DNA is TGTGCCAGCACATCGACCGCATACTCTGGAAACACCATATATTTT. Protein product: CASTSTAYSGNTIYF.

V is TRBV6-1 and J is TRBJ2-1; maybe TRBD1 (6 bases). Trimming took off 4 bases at V and 5 bases at J, with 18 bases between the two ends. The CDR3 length is 16 residues. CDR1 is MNHNS and CDR2 is SASEGT in the germline V gene. The CDR3 nucleotides read TGTGCCAGCAGTGCGAGGGGGACAATCATTAACAATGAGCAGTTCTTC. Translation: CASSARGTIINNEQFF.